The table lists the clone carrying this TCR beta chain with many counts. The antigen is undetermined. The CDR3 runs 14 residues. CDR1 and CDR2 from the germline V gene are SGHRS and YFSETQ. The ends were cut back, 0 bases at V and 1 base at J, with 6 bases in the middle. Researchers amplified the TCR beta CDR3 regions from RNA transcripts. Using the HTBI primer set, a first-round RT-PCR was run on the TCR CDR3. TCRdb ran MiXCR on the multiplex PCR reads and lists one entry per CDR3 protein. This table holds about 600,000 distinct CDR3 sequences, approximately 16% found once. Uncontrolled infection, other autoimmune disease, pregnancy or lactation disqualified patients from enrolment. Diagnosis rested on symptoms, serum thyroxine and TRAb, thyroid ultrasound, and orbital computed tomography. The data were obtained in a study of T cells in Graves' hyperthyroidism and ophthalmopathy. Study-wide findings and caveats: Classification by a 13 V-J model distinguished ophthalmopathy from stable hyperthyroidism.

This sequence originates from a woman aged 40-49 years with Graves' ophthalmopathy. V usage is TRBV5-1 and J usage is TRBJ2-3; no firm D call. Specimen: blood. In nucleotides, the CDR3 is TGCGCCAGCAGCTTGGCCCAGGGCACAGATACGCAGTATTTT. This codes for CASSLAQGTDTQYF.